This entry is about one TCR beta chain. Its target is not known. The sample comes from a study of cytomegalovirus exposure and HLA in healthy donors. There are 16 residues in the CDR3. Trimming left V 2 bases short and J 0 bases short, with 13 bases between. Germline CDR1 reads SEHNR; CDR2 reads FQNEAQ (reference sequence). The method was immunoSEQ multiplex PCR; TCRdb's version includes in-frame clones alone and lacks a portion of them. The sample lists approximately 59,000 clones, 93% occurring once. General observations from the study: The tendency of first-cohort TCR clusters to co-occur in the approximately 110 validation repertoires was identified by a subsequent analysis. Overall, approximately 180 TCR beta chains were annotated as cytomegalovirus-associated. The authors confirmed in vitro that three CMV-associated chains were specific for CMV antigens.

The chain recombines TRBV7-9 with TRBJ1-1, with D possibly TRBD1 on 5 matching bases. Sequencing was done on a sample of PBMCs. The receptor's source is a young woman in good health and CMV-seropositive. CDR3 loop: CASSLKQGTMNTEAFF. CDR3 coding DNA: TGTGCCAGCAGCTTAAAGCAGGGTACTATGAACACTGAAGCTTTCTTT.